The T cell receptor (beta chain) under discussion was sequenced for a study of blood T cells in healthy people across ages (dated by TCRdb to 2014 to 2015). Broadly, across the study: In model experiments, template switching captured roughly one uniquely barcoded TCR beta cDNA molecule for every two T cells. The study measured age-related changes in TCR beta repertoire diversity using deep sequencing normalized with unique cDNA molecular identifiers. Four age groups were formed from the donors: young (average approximately 15 years), middle-aged (approximately 42), aged (about 68) and long-lived (less than 85). To avoid experimental bias, donors of different ages were distributed randomly across sequencing lanes. For two donors (one aged 18 to 29 and one aged 80 or older), the study analyzed two additional independent replicas of 1 million unique cDNA reads from the same blood draw.

The CDR3 has 14 amino acids, counting the end cysteine and phenylalanine. Of the read, only the CDR3 DNA is kept; its 42 bases are in frame from base 1. Trimming takes 3 bases from V and 0 bases from J, and the germline ends sit 9 bases apart. The germline V gene (reference sequence) yields LGHDT for CDR1 and YNNKEL for CDR2. Library preparation employed 5' RACE. The listed sequencing device is Illumina HiSeq 2500. A second roughly 7 to 11 cycle PCR used a sample-barcoded 5' primer and a J-beta primer mix. Each TCR beta cDNA molecule received a unique molecular identifier from a template-switch 5' adaptor carrying 12 random nucleotides. Each sample yielded at least 3 million CDR3-containing paired-end reads. All of the RNA was converted into first-strand cDNA using the Mint cDNA synthesis kit, with a TRBC-specific oligonucleotide serving as the primer. After uracil-DNA glycosylase treatment, a first 18-cycle PCR used universal primers M1SS and BC2_uni_R on all cDNA. The study's processing was this. For normalization, 1 million high-quality reads, each with a distinct molecular identifier, were randomly selected from each sample. Reads with shared molecular identifiers were discarded instead of being binned into consensus sequences. MiTCR, with a Q25 quality threshold and the strictest error-elimination algorithm, was used for CDR3 identification, clonotype clustering and error correction. A nonparametric unseen species model using Euler transformation provided a lower-bound estimate of total TCR beta diversity. TCRdb passed the public sequencing reads through fastp at Q25 and MiXCR, retaining productive beta sequences. Each CDR3 protein gets just one entry, which takes the most common genes and DNA from the rows behind it. The V and J calls, along with clone size, are taken from TCRdb and not from the paper's own processing. For this sample the table gives hundreds of thousands of distinct CDR3 sequences, of which around 45% were detected only once. 30% to 40% of the sample is taken by the ten largest.

What the work shows at the level of the full study, not this receptor alone: Bulk unsorted PBMC profiling prevented conclusive comparison of naive and antigen-experienced compartments. Estimates of total diversity from one million sequenced T cells were regarded as lower bounds and underestimates. The percentage of naive T cells measured by flow cytometry correlated strongly with observed TCR beta diversity. The CMV infection status of donors was not known, potentially confounding age-related changes in expanded clonotypes. As age increased, observed TCR beta diversity per million T cells dropped in a roughly linear way, and a significant reduction was already evident by age 40. Compared with the aged group, the long-lived group had more naive CD4+ T cells, fewer expanded clones and increased TCR diversity, a pattern suggesting age selection.

The 39 donors, aged about 6 to 95 years, were systemically healthy Caucasian individuals from Russia. Each donor gave ten milliliters of peripheral blood, collected into EDTA-treated Vacutainer tubes. Ficoll-Paque density-gradient centrifugation was used to isolate PBMCs, with at least 6.5 million per sample. Total RNA was extracted from PBMCs with Trizol reagent, with at least 5 micrograms obtained per sample. For every donor, an aliquot of PBMCs went through flow cytometry to measure the percentages of naive CD45RAhigh/CD27high T cells. This clonotype was detected a few times. It has no known antigen specificity. It has no much larger one-base neighbor in the sample; base qualities were not kept.

This sequence was found in a woman aged 60-75 years in good health. The sequence joins TRBV3-1 to TRBJ2-7; the D gene cannot be named for sure. Sequencing used blood. The CDR3 sequence is CASSQYGSSYEQYF. The bases read TGTGCCAGCAGCCAGTACGGAAGCTCCTACGAGCAGTACTTC.